A single sample gave rise to the 23 T cell receptor beta chains below, sequenced in a study of lymphopenia after photon versus proton radiotherapy. Only in-frame clones appear in the TCRdb table, and some are missing; sequencing was by immunoSEQ multiplex PCR. The sample carries tens of thousands of clones, around 85% recorded once. The input for sequencing was peripheral blood, taken from a patient treated with proton-based radiotherapy. Receptors were obtained from a man in his 60s with pancreatic cancer.

This sequence joins TRBV5-4 and TRBJ1-1; possible D gene TRBD1, 6 bases. The CDR3 covers 18 residues. V was shortened by 1 base and J by 2 bases, with 21 bases between the two germline ends. Germline CDR1 SGHNT, CDR2 YYREEE (reference sequence). CDR3 sequence: CASSLIQGWVWDNTEAFF. The CDR3 region has the DNA TGTGCCAGCAGCTTGATACAGGGCTGGGTGTGGGATAACACTGAAGCTTTCTTT.

This clone was picked up one time. The chain employs TRBV2 and TRBJ1-3; tentatively, D is TRBD1 (5 bases). Germline CDR1 and CDR2: SNHLY and FYNNEI. This CDR3 is built from 14 residues. V was cut by 6 bases and J by 0 bases, with 9 bases left in between. The CDR3, as DNA: TGTGCCAGCAGGTCAGGGTTCTCTGGAAACACCATATATTTT. As protein: CASRSGFSGNTIYF.

The CDR3, as DNA: TGTGCCAGCAGGTCGGACAGTTACAATCAGCCCCAGCATTTT. It yields the protein CASRSDSYNQPQHF. The rearrangement joins TRBV2 to TRBJ1-5; possibly TRBD1 for D (6 bases). This CDR3 spans 14 amino acids. Germline CDR1 is SNHLY and CDR2 is FYNNEI. Trimming took off 6 bases at V and 3 bases at J, with 12 bases between the two ends.

The rearrangement joins TRBV9 to TRBJ2-5; 9 bases map to TRBD1. From germline, CDR1 is SGDLS and CDR2 YYNGEE. After removal of 4 bases from V and 4 bases from J, the junction contained 5 bases not matched to a gene. The CDR3 length is 14 residues. For the CDR3, the DNA is TGTGCCAGCAGCCTTCGGGACAGGGCAGAGACCCAGTACTTC. As protein: CASSLRDRAETQYF.

The gene calls are TRBV7-9 and TRBJ1-5; D is possibly TRBD1 (5 bases). V was clipped by 5 bases and J by 4 bases, with 9 bases between them. CDR1 and CDR2 from the germline V gene are SEHNR and FQNEAQ (reference sequence). This CDR3 region has 13 residues. CDR3 sequence reads: CASSQSGNQPQHF. The CDR3 DNA follows: TGTGCCAGCAGCCAGTCAGGGAATCAGCCCCAGCATTTT.

The chain employs TRBV4-2 and TRBJ2-7, with TRBD2 as a possible D gene (5 bases). The CDR3 is 13 amino acids. V shed 0 bases and J shed 8 bases, with 11 bases lying between them. CDR1 is LGHNA and CDR2 is YNFKEQ in the germline V gene. The CDR3 spells CASSQDTGSKQYF. Written as DNA, the CDR3 is TGTGCCAGCAGCCAAGATACGGGGTCCAAGCAGTACTTC.

The J gene is TRBJ2-7, the V gene TRBV29-1; no clear D gene. In germline, CDR1 is SQVTM, CDR2 ANQGSEA. This CDR3 is built from 11 residues. Trimming removed 7 bases from V and 4 bases from J, with 11 bases in between. The chain's CDR3 is CSGSKGYEQYF. The CDR3 nucleotides read TGCAGCGGTTCAAAAGGGTACGAGCAGTACTTC.

The chain couples TRBV7-2 to TRBJ2-1, with D unresolved. This CDR3 is built from 15 residues. Germline-derived CDR1 and CDR2 are SGHTA and FQGNSA. V shed 3 bases and J shed 4 bases, with 13 bases lying between them. CDR3 region: CASSFLAEIYNEQFF. DNA for the CDR3: TGTGCCAGCAGCTTCTTGGCGGAAATTTACAATGAGCAGTTCTTC.

The V gene is TRBV5-1, the J gene TRBJ1-3; possibly TRBD1 for D (5 bases). V was clipped by 5 bases and J by 0 bases, with 9 bases between them. Germline V gene data show CDR1 as SGHRS and CDR2 as YFSETQ. The CDR3 runs 14 residues. The CDR3 sequence: CASSSDTSGNTIYF. In nucleotides, the CDR3 is TGCGCCAGCAGTTCGGACACCTCTGGAAACACCATATATTTT.

V and J are TRBV5-5 and TRBJ2-1; weak D call: TRBD2 (5 bases). The CDR3 runs to 15 residues. The ends were cut back, 5 bases at V and 0 bases at J, with 12 bases in the middle. The germline V gene has CDR1 SGHKS and CDR2 YYEKEE (reference sequence). Written as DNA, the CDR3 is TGTGCCAGCAGTTTGTTAGCGAACTCCTACAATGAGCAGTTCTTC. Translating gives CASSLLANSYNEQFF.

This chain links TRBV9 with TRBJ2-3; D is unclear. Germline loops: CDR1 SGDLS, CDR2 YYNGEE. The CDR3 is made up of 15 amino acids. The ends were cut back, 2 bases at V and 5 bases at J, with 15 bases in the middle. CDR3 region: CASSVGKGRGDTQYF. In nucleotides, the CDR3 is TGTGCCAGCAGCGTCGGTAAAGGTCGTGGAGATACGCAGTATTTT.

The chain links TRBV28 to TRBJ1-1; D not resolved. The V end lost 4 bases, the J end lost 4 bases, and 4 bases lay between the germline ends. This CDR3 has 11 residues. The V gene's germline CDR1 is MDHEN and CDR2 SYDVKM. The CDR3 DNA reads as TGTGCCAGCAGTTGGGGCACTGAAGCTTTCTTT. This codes for CASSWGTEAFF.

The V call is TRBV11-2, the J call TRBJ2-1; 10 positions match TRBD2. Trimming took 1 base from V and 7 from J; bases not matched to a gene: 7. The germline CDR1 and CDR2 sequences are SGHAT and FQNNGV. The CDR3 covers 16 residues. The CDR3 sequence is CASSLGLLAGRNEQFF. As DNA, the CDR3 is TGTGCCAGCAGCTTAGGACTACTAGCGGGAAGAAATGAGCAGTTCTTC.

The CDR3 nucleotides read TGTGCCAGCAGCTTCGGGAGAAACCAAGAGACCCAGTACTTC. Its protein is CASSFGRNQETQYF. V is TRBV7-9 and J is TRBJ2-5; a possible D gene is TRBD2 (6 bases). CDR1 is SEHNR, CDR2 FQNEAQ, per germline (reference sequence). This CDR3 contains 14 residues. V was clipped by 3 bases and J by 0 bases, with 8 bases between them.

The chain has TRBV5-5 and TRBJ2-7; the D is unclear. Trimming shortened V by 5 bases and J by 3 bases, and 15 bases separated the two germline ends. CDR1 is SGHKS, CDR2 YYEKEE, per germline (reference sequence). This CDR3 spans 14 amino acids. As DNA, the CDR3 is TGTGCCAGCAGACCCGGGCCCTCAAACTACGAGCAGTACTTC. It yields the protein CASRPGPSNYEQYF. The full variable domain, in which reference TRBV5-5 and TRBJ2-7 provide the parts outside the CDR3, is DAGVTQSPTHLIKTRGQQVTLRCSPISGHKSVSWYQQVLGQGPQFIFQYYEKEERGRGNFPDRFSARQFPNYSSELNVNALLLGDSALYLCASRPGPSNYEQYFGPGTRLTVT.

This clone was seen only once. This chain joins TRBV6-1 and TRBJ2-1; D not certain. The CDR3 loop spans 15 amino acids. CDR1 and CDR2 from the germline V gene are MNHNS and SASEGT. Trimming took 7 bases from V and 8 from J, leaving 21 bases between them. This chain's CDR3 is CASTRSTTTWDEQFF. As DNA, the CDR3 is TGTGCCAGCACCAGAAGTACTACAACTTGGGATGAGCAGTTCTTC.

V is TRBV7-8 and J is TRBJ1-4; D is perhaps TRBD1 (5 bases). CDR1 and CDR2 (germline): SGHVS, FQNEAQ. Trimming pared 1 base from V and 3 bases from J, leaving 12 bases between. The CDR3 spans 16 residues. DNA of the CDR3: TGTGCCAGCAGCTTAGGCAGGGTTCGGGCTAATGAAAAACTGTTTTTT. Its protein is CASSLGRVRANEKLFF.

The CDR3 DNA reads TGTGCCAGCAGCTTAGGCACTAGCGGGGACCAAGAGACCCAGTACTTC. It is translated as CASSLGTSGDQETQYF. The gene calls are TRBV7-2 and TRBJ2-5; 10 bases match TRBD2. Germline V lookup: CDR1 SGHTA, CDR2 FQGNSA. The CDR3 has 16 residues. Germline trimming cut 1 base from V and 0 bases from J; bases unmatched to any gene: 2.

This clone was picked up a small number of times. V usage is TRBV30 and J usage is TRBJ1-5; no clear D. V shed 0 bases and J shed 7 bases, with 19 bases lying between them. Per the germline V gene, CDR1 is GTSNPN and CDR2 is SVGIG (reference sequence). This CDR3 is built from 16 residues. The DNA for the CDR3 is TGTGCCTGGAGTGTACGGGCGGCAGGAGACCGACAGCCCCAGCATTTT. Encoded protein: CAWSVRAAGDRQPQHF.

The rearrangement joins TRBV6-4 to TRBJ2-1; D gene ambiguous. Germline lookup yields CDR1 MRHNA and CDR2 SNTAGT. V was shortened by 2 bases and J by 7 bases, with 9 bases between the two germline ends. This CDR3 is built from 13 residues. The CDR3 reads CASSDRMTNEQFF. The CDR3 nucleotides are TGTGCCAGCAGTGACCGGATGACTAATGAGCAGTTCTTC.

The chain couples TRBV7-9 to TRBJ2-1, with D possibly matching TRBD2 (6 bases). Germline V gene sequence: CDR1 SEHNR, CDR2 FQNEAQ (reference sequence). This CDR3 has 15 amino acids. V gave up 5 bases and J gave up 8 bases, with 19 bases separating them. The CDR3 loop is CASSPAGTWIDEQFF. The DNA of the CDR3 is TGTGCCAGCAGCCCTGCCGGGACTTGGATCGATGAGCAGTTCTTC.

The chain combines TRBV11-2 with TRBJ2-1; tentatively, D is TRBD1 or TRBD2 (5 bases each). Trimming removed 6 bases from V and 0 bases from J, with 15 bases in between. Germline V gene lookup returns CDR1 SGHAT and CDR2 FQNNGV. The CDR3 totals 16 residues. CDR3 coding DNA: TGTGCCAGCAGAGAAATAGGGACCAGCTCCTACAATGAGCAGTTCTTC. Translation: CASREIGTSSYNEQFF.

J is TRBJ2-3 and V is TRBV4-3; 14 nucleotides line up with TRBD2. After removal of 2 bases from V and 4 bases from J, the junction contained 2 bases not matched to a gene. There are 16 residues in the CDR3. Germline values: CDR1 LGHNA, CDR2 YSLEER. In nucleotides, the CDR3 is TGCGCCAGCAGCCAAACGGGACTAGCGGGAGCAGATACGCAGTATTTT. Protein: CASSQTGLAGADTQYF.